The 21 T cell receptor beta chains reported below all come from one sample, sequenced in a study of preoperative IRX-2 immunotherapy in early breast cancer. Only in-frame clones appear in the TCRdb table, and some are missing; sequencing was by immunoSEQ multiplex PCR. The profile covers fewer than 70,000 clones, with roughly 95% appearing a single time and around 1.5% taken by the ten largest. Specified treatment: preoperative locoregional IRX-2 cytokine immunotherapy. Sample acquisition took place from a patient treated with IRX-2 immunotherapy. The receptors stem from a human donor with breast cancer.

This clone has just one count. The rearrangement links TRBV4-1 to TRBJ2-3; 15 bases are a match to TRBD2. CDR3 length: 19 amino acids. CDR1 is MGHRA and CDR2 is YSYEKL in the germline V gene. Trimming took 3 bases from V and 3 from J; bases not matched to a gene: 10. CDR3 residues: CASSQGGLAGGPGTDTQYF. The CDR3 coding sequence is TGCGCCAGCAGCCAGGGTGGACTAGCGGGAGGGCCGGGGACAGATACGCAGTATTTT.

This clone is a singleton in its sample. This chain joins TRBV5-3 and TRBJ1-4; tentative D call: TRBD1 (6 bases). TRBV5-3 is marked as an open reading frame, function uncertain. V dropped 0 bases and J dropped 7 bases, with 10 bases sitting between them. The CDR3 consists of 14 residues. The CDR3 reads CARSLDRAGEKLFF. CDR3 nucleotide sequence: TGTGCCAGAAGCTTGGACAGGGCAGGTGAAAAACTGTTTTTT.

The chain joins TRBV19 to TRBJ1-6; D is unresolved. The CDR3 totals 15 residues. V was clipped by 3 bases and J by 7 bases, with 13 bases between them. The germline V gene has CDR1 LNHDA and CDR2 SQIVND (reference sequence). CDR3 loop: CASSIQRGLNSPLHF. In DNA, the CDR3 is TGTGCCAGTAGTATCCAGCGAGGGCTGAATTCACCCCTCCACTTT. Full variable domain (rest looked up from reference TRBV19 and TRBJ1-6): DGGITQSPKYLFRKEGQNVTLSCEQNLNHDAMYWYRQDPGQGLRLIYYSQIVNDFQKGDIAEGYSVSREKKESFPLTVTSAQKNPTAFYLCASSIQRGLNSPLHFGNGTRLTVT.

J is TRBJ1-2 and V is TRBV6-6; tentative D call: TRBD1 (5 bases). V was clipped by 5 bases and J by 2 bases, with 12 bases between them. Germline V gene lookup returns CDR1 MNHNY and CDR2 SVGAGI (reference sequence). This CDR3 is 14 amino acids long. The CDR3 nucleotides are TGTGCCAGCAGTCCCAATTGGGGGAACTATGGCTACACCTTC. Translating it yields CASSPNWGNYGYTF.

The chain couples TRBV13 to TRBJ2-2; no clear D. The CDR3 runs 13 residues. Looked up from germline, CDR1 is PRHDT and CDR2 is FYEKMQ (reference sequence). V was pared by 4 bases and J by 6 bases, with 9 bases between. CDR3: CASSSTPAGELFF. The CDR3 DNA reads as TGTGCCAGCAGCTCAACTCCCGCCGGGGAGCTGTTTTTT.

The V and J genes are TRBV9 and TRBJ1-1; TRBD1 might be the D (6 bases). The ends were cut back, 0 bases at V and 0 bases at J, with 18 bases in the middle. The CDR3 has 18 amino acids. Germline CDR1 and CDR2: SGDLS and YYNGEE. Here the CDR3 reads CASSVGELGTFMNTEAFF. CDR3 coding DNA: TGTGCCAGCAGCGTAGGGGAGCTAGGGACATTCATGAACACTGAAGCTTTCTTT.

The chain is built from TRBV2 and TRBJ2-1; D gene unclear. V shed 1 base and J shed 4 bases, with 11 bases lying between them. The CDR3 has 15 residues. Germline V lookup: CDR1 SNHLY, CDR2 FYNNEI. CDR3 region: CASSEDSHGYNEQFF. Written as DNA, the CDR3 is TGTGCCAGCAGTGAAGACTCCCACGGATACAATGAGCAGTTCTTC.

This chain connects TRBV5-4 to TRBJ2-1, with 11 bases that match TRBD2. The CDR3 extends over 14 amino acids. Germline lookup yields CDR1 SGHNT and CDR2 YYREEE (reference sequence). V gave up 4 bases and J gave up 4 bases; unmatched junction bases: 1. The CDR3 spells CASSRLAGYNEQFF. The CDR3 DNA sequence: TGTGCCAGCAGCCGACTAGCGGGATACAATGAGCAGTTCTTC.

The chain recombines TRBV6-1 with TRBJ1-4; TRBD1 is a possible D gene (5 bases). Germline V lookup: CDR1 MNHNS, CDR2 SASEGT. Trimming cost V 4 bases and J 5 bases, with 14 bases left between them. This CDR3 has 15 residues. The CDR3 nucleotides read TGTGCCAGCAGTGGTTTTCGGGACGGGAATGAAAAACTGTTTTTT. This codes for CASSGFRDGNEKLFF.

The chain joins TRBV30 to TRBJ1-4; tentatively, D is TRBD1 (5 bases). This CDR3 comprises 13 residues. The germline V gene has CDR1 GTSNPN and CDR2 SVGIG (reference sequence). Trimming took off 8 bases at V and 5 bases at J, with 15 bases between the two ends. For the CDR3, the DNA is TGTGCCACCCCGGGGGGTAACAATGAAAAACTGTTTTTT. Translated, it gives CATPGGNNEKLFF.

This clone was recorded once. The V and J genes are TRBV2 and TRBJ2-5, with TRBD1 matching over 7 bases. The DNA matches TRBJ2-7 better at its end, which makes the J call doubtful. CDR1 and CDR2 (germline): SNHLY, FYNNEI. The CDR3 length is 13 residues. This CDR3 reads CASESPGGYEQYF. The CDR3 region has the DNA TGTGCCAGCGAAAGTCCAGGGGGCTACGAGCAGTACTTC.

This clone was counted between two and nine times. V usage is TRBV7-2 and J usage is TRBJ1-2; TRBD1 matches at 7 bases. The CDR3 runs to 15 residues. The V segment lost 5 bases and the J segment 4 bases; nucleotides outside the gene matches: 10. The germline V gene encodes CDR1 SGHTA and CDR2 FQGNSA. This CDR3 is CASSQAPGQFYGYTF. The CDR3 coding sequence is TGTGCCAGCAGCCAAGCCCCGGGACAGTTCTATGGCTACACCTTC.

The gene calls are TRBV19 and TRBJ2-1; 10 bases are shared with TRBD1. The CDR3 is 15 amino acids. Germline CDR1 and CDR2: LNHDA and SQIVND (reference sequence). V shed 8 bases, J shed 10 bases, and the junction held 14 bases outside the gene matches. CDR3 in DNA: TGTGCCAGTCATCCCGGGAGACAGGGGGCATGGGAGCAGTTCTTC. Its protein is CASHPGRQGAWEQFF.

The V and J genes are TRBV28 and TRBJ2-7; D ambiguous. The ends were cut back, 2 bases at V and 3 bases at J, with 2 bases in the middle. Germline V gene lookup returns CDR1 MDHEN and CDR2 SYDVKM. The CDR3 spans 11 residues. The CDR3 coding sequence is TGTGCCAGCAGTTTAGGCTACGAGCAGTACTTC. Its protein is CASSLGYEQYF. Supplemented by reference TRBV28 and TRBJ2-7, the full variable domain reads DVKVTQSSRYLVKRTGEKVFLECVQDMDHENMFWYRQDPGLGLRLIYFSYDVKMKEKGDIPEGYSVSREKKERFSLILESASTNQTSMYLCASSLGYEQYFGPGTRLTVT.

The rearrangement joins TRBV10-3 to TRBJ2-2, with a weak D call TRBD1 (5 bases). Germline V gene lookup returns CDR1 ENHRY and CDR2 SYGVKD. V dropped 7 bases and J dropped 8 bases, with 11 bases sitting between them. This CDR3 comprises 12 residues. Here the CDR3 DNA reads TGTGCCATCATGGAAGGGGCGGGGGAGCTGTTTTTT. As protein: CAIMEGAGELFF.

The V call is TRBV4-3, the J call TRBJ2-1, with 9 positions matching TRBD1. V shed 0 bases and J 6 bases; nucleotides not matched to a gene: 3. In germline, CDR1 is LGHNA, CDR2 YSLEER. The CDR3 loop spans 15 amino acids. The CDR3 region is CASSQDGQGINEQFF. The DNA for the CDR3 is TGCGCCAGCAGCCAAGATGGACAGGGGATCAATGAGCAGTTCTTC.

This sequence joins TRBV5-1 and TRBJ2-5, with 12 bases that match TRBD2. Per germline, CDR1 SGHRS and CDR2 YFSETQ. J lost 2 bases, V lost 4 bases, and 6 bases had no gene match. This CDR3 is built from 16 residues. CDR3 region: CASSPRLAGEQETQYF. In DNA, the CDR3 is TGCGCCAGCAGCCCAAGACTAGCGGGGGAGCAAGAGACCCAGTACTTC.

The rearrangement joins TRBV2 to TRBJ2-1; 10 bases agree with TRBD2. Looked up from germline, CDR1 is SNHLY and CDR2 is FYNNEI. The CDR3 is 15 residues long. With 10 bases clipped from V and 7 bases from J, the junction kept 13 bases outside the gene matches. CDR3: CANPEKRGGLNEQFF. CDR3 nucleotides: TGTGCCAACCCGGAGAAGCGGGGGGGCCTTAATGAGCAGTTCTTC.

This chain links TRBV4-1 with TRBJ1-1; D is possibly TRBD1 (6 bases). Trimming left V 5 bases short and J 1 base short, with 11 bases between. CDR3 length: 14 residues. Germline V gives CDR1 MGHRA, CDR2 YSYEKL. Here the CDR3 DNA reads TGCGCCAGCAGCAGGACAGACAGGAACACTGAAGCTTTCTTT. Translation: CASSRTDRNTEAFF.

The V and J genes are TRBV6-1 and TRBJ2-7; unclear D gene. V lost 0 bases, J lost 3 bases, and 3 bases lay in between. The CDR3 covers 12 residues. Germline V gene data show CDR1 as MNHNS and CDR2 as SASEGT. DNA of the CDR3: TGTGCCAGCAGTGAAGCGGGCTACGAGCAGTACTTC. Amino acids: CASSEAGYEQYF.

This chain connects TRBV30 to TRBJ2-3; D is uncertain. The germline V gene has CDR1 GTSNPN and CDR2 SVGIG (reference sequence). Trimming took 0 bases from V and 1 from J, leaving 20 bases between them. CDR3 length equals 18 residues. The CDR3 DNA reads TGTGCCTGGAGTGTAAAGGGCCCCCGCTTCGGAGGCACAGATACGCAGTATTTT. This codes for CAWSVKGPRFGGTDTQYF.